Detailed here is one TCR beta chain. The sample is drawn from a study of shared clonotypes between healthy human individuals. The CDR3 extends over 17 amino acids. CDR1 is MDHEN, CDR2 SYDVKM, per germline. The V gene lost 4 bases and the J gene lost 0 bases, with 17 bases spanning the gap. Method: immunoSEQ multiplex PCR; TCRdb's copy keeps in-frame clones and lacks some. The sample has about a million clones, roughly 80% seen once. The receptor was derived from a man between 18 and 35 years old in good health. Some clones in this sample may be carry-over from other donors' samples. The chain is built from TRBV28 and TRBJ2-3; D unclear. The material sequenced was memory CD4+ T cells from PBMCs. This sample's subset: CD45RA-negative fraction. The CDR3 region is CASSSPGSAPSTDTQYF. DNA of the CDR3: TGTGCCAGCAGTTCCCCCGGAAGCGCTCCTAGCACAGATACGCAGTATTTT.